This entry lists 31 T cell receptor beta chains sequenced from one sample in a study of OX40 agonist ivuxolimab in advanced cancers. The method behind the library was the immunoSEQ multiplex PCR assay. Imported from immuneACCESS, the table was reduced by TCRdb to in-frame sequences with V and J called. These copies leave out some clones; in studies compared against another copy, an unresolved V gene accounts for under half, and the cause of the remainder is not known. For this sample the table gives 70,000 to 95,000 clones, of which roughly 84% were detected only once. About 5.9% of the sample is in the top ten clones. The sample was CD4+ or CD8+ T cells sorted from blood, taken in a trial of the OX40 agonist ivuxolimab. These receptors originate from an adult with an advanced solid tumor such as melanoma, head and neck, liver or kidney cancer.

This chain uses TRBV19 with TRBJ2-3; no definite D call. Germline CDR1 reads LNHDA; CDR2 reads SQIVND (reference sequence). The CDR3 is 14 residues long. The germline V and J ends were trimmed by 5 bases and 2 bases, with 11 bases remaining between them. CDR3 sequence (DNA): TGTGCCAGTAGTGCGGCGTTTACCACAGATACGCAGTATTTT. Its protein is CASSAAFTTDTQYF.

V gene TRBV29-1 combines with J gene TRBJ1-1; no definite D call. Germline V gene lookup returns CDR1 SQVTM and CDR2 ANQGSEA. The length of the CDR3 is 13 residues. Trimming removed 1 base at V and 4 bases at J, with 10 bases between. The CDR3 DNA sequence: TGCAGCGTTGAAGGTAGGATTCCCACTGAAGCTTTCTTT. Its translation: CSVEGRIPTEAFF.

As DNA, the CDR3 is TGCAGCGTTGAAAGGGACCACCAACACACTGAAGCTTTCTTT. Its protein product is CSVERDHQHTEAFF. The chain recombines TRBV29-1 with TRBJ1-1; TRBD1 is a possible D gene (5 bases). V lost 2 bases to trimming and J lost 3 bases, with 13 bases between them. The length of the CDR3 is 14 residues. Germline CDR1 is SQVTM and CDR2 is ANQGSEA.

V gene TRBV11-2 combines with J gene TRBJ2-3; TRBD2 aligns across 7 bases. Per germline, CDR1 SGHAT and CDR2 FQNNGV. The CDR3 has 17 amino acids. With 5 bases clipped from V and 4 bases from J, the junction kept 15 bases outside the gene matches. CDR3 amino acids: CASSLRPSGVPADTQYF. The CDR3 DNA reads as TGTGCCAGCAGCCTACGCCCGAGCGGGGTGCCGGCAGATACGCAGTATTTT. The variable domain in full, with the rest retrieved from reference TRBV11-2 and TRBJ2-3, is EAGVAQSPRYKIIEKRQSVAFWCNPISGHATLYWYQQILGQGPKLLIQFQNNGVVDDSQLPKDRFSAERLKGVDSTLKIQPAKLEDSAVYLCASSLRPSGVPADTQYFGPGTRLTVL.

The V call is TRBV5-5, the J call TRBJ2-7; D is ambiguous. V was cut by 0 bases and J by 0 bases, with 7 bases left in between. CDR1 and CDR2 (germline): SGHKS, YYEKEE (reference sequence). The length of the CDR3 is 14 residues. The CDR3: CASSLEPSSYEQYF. The DNA of the CDR3 is TGTGCCAGCAGCTTGGAGCCAAGCTCCTACGAGCAGTACTTC.

This chain uses TRBV2 with TRBJ1-1; tentatively, D is TRBD1 (5 bases). V shed 7 bases and J shed 0 bases, with 12 bases lying between them. CDR1 and CDR2 (germline): SNHLY, FYNNEI. CDR3 size: 14 residues. The CDR3 sequence is CASKRGGMNTEAFF. In DNA form, the CDR3 reads TGTGCCAGCAAAAGGGGCGGGATGAACACTGAAGCTTTCTTT.

V usage is TRBV4-1 and J usage is TRBJ2-7, with no clear D. Trimming stripped 0 bases from V and 0 bases from J, with 12 bases between. The germline V gene encodes CDR1 MGHRA and CDR2 YSYEKL. The CDR3 consists of 16 residues. In DNA, the CDR3 is TGCGCCAGCAGCCAAGAATACGCGTCAAGCTCCTACGAGCAGTACTTC. This codes for CASSQEYASSSYEQYF.

The chain recombines TRBV4-2 with TRBJ2-3, with D possibly TRBD2 on 5 matching bases. The V and J ends lost 0 bases and 2 bases respectively, with 15 bases between them. The CDR3 runs to 17 residues. Per the germline V gene, CDR1 is LGHNA and CDR2 is YNFKEQ. CDR3 sequence reads: CASSQESGSSFTDTQYF. DNA of the CDR3: TGTGCCAGCAGCCAAGAGAGCGGCTCTAGCTTCACAGATACGCAGTATTTT.

The J gene is TRBJ1-2, the V gene TRBV27; D remains unclear. The CDR3 totals 15 residues. Germline V lookup: CDR1 MNHEY, CDR2 SMNVEV (reference sequence). The V end was cut by 7 bases, the J end by 4 bases, with 19 bases between. The CDR3 nucleotides read TGTGCCAGCAACCCCGGGCGGGGATGGTCCTATGGCTACACCTTC. It specifies CASNPGRGWSYGYTF.

CDR3 coding DNA: TGTGCCAGCAGCTTGGGACTAGGCAACGAGCAGTACTTC. Protein: CASSLGLGNEQYF. The rearrangement joins TRBV7-6 to TRBJ2-7; 8 bases map to TRBD2. Germline-derived CDR1 and CDR2 are SGHVS and FNYEAQ. The CDR3 contains 13 residues. Unmatched junction bases numbered 3, after V lost 3 bases and J lost 5 bases.

This clone was seen only a few times. The rearrangement links TRBV5-4 to TRBJ1-2; D unclear. The CDR3 is made up of 11 amino acids. Germline loops: CDR1 SGHNT, CDR2 YYREEE (reference sequence). Trimming took 7 bases from V and 4 from J, leaving 8 bases between them. CDR3 DNA: TGTGCCAGCGGGCGGGGCTATGGCTACACCTTC. Protein sequence: CASGRGYGYTF.

This clone was counted a few times. The CDR3 coding sequence is TGTGCCACCAGGGTTTGGGAGGGCATTCAGTACTTC. Translated, it gives CATRVWEGIQYF. The V call is TRBV5-4, the J call TRBJ2-4, with 7 bases that match TRBD2. The CDR3 covers 12 residues. The ends lost 9 bases at V and 9 bases at J; junction bases unmatched: 9. Germline CDR1 SGHNT, CDR2 YYREEE (reference sequence). Drawing the rest from reference TRBV5-4 and TRBJ2-4, the complete variable domain is ETGVTQSPTHLIKTRGQQVTLRCSSQSGHNTVSWYQQALGQGPQFIFQYYREEENGRGNFPPRFSGLQFPNYSSELNVNALELDDSALYLCATRVWEGIQYFGAGTRLSVL.

The chain recombines TRBV7-8 with TRBJ2-3, with TRBD1 matching over 10 bases. Losses at the gene ends were 5 bases for V and 1 base for J; bases not matched to a gene: 12. Germline loops: CDR1 SGHVS, CDR2 FQNEAQ. This CDR3 has 18 amino acids. The CDR3 coding sequence is TGTGCCAGCAGCCCCCGTCCCGGACAGGGGGTTGGCACAGATACGCAGTATTTT. It yields the protein CASSPRPGQGVGTDTQYF.

V usage is TRBV28 and J usage is TRBJ2-1; D gene ambiguous. CDR3 length equals 15 residues. Germline CDR1 and CDR2: MDHEN and SYDVKM. The V and J ends lost 5 bases and 0 bases respectively, with 11 bases between them. Written as DNA, the CDR3 is TGTGCCAGCAGTCCCCCAATTAGCTCCTACAATGAGCAGTTCTTC. This sequence encodes CASSPPISSYNEQFF. The whole variable domain, remainder taken from reference TRBV28 and TRBJ2-1, is DVKVTQSSRYLVKRTGEKVFLECVQDMDHENMFWYRQDPGLGLRLIYFSYDVKMKEKGDIPEGYSVSREKKERFSLILESASTNQTSMYLCASSPPISSYNEQFFGPGTRLTVL.

The chain is built from TRBV6-5 and TRBJ1-2, with 9 bases matching TRBD1. This CDR3 comprises 16 residues. V lost 0 bases, J lost 5 bases, and 7 bases stayed unmatched. The germline V gene encodes CDR1 MNHEY and CDR2 SVGAGI. CDR3 nucleotide sequence: TGTGCCAGCAGTTACTCCAGTTCCGGGACAGGGTATGGCTACACCTTC. This gives the protein CASSYSSSGTGYGYTF.

The table lists this clone with a few counts. The genes are TRBV6-5 and TRBJ2-1; weak D call: TRBD1 (6 bases). This CDR3 region has 15 residues. With 2 bases removed from V and 8 bases from J, the gap between germline ends came to 16 bases. From germline, CDR1 is MNHEY and CDR2 SVGAGI. The CDR3: CASSYLGQGTDEQFF. The CDR3 bases are TGTGCCAGCAGTTACCTTGGCCAGGGGACGGATGAGCAGTTCTTC.

J is TRBJ2-7 and V is TRBV5-1, with TRBD1 matching 7 bases. Germline V gene sequence: CDR1 SGHRS, CDR2 YFSETQ. After removal of 4 bases from V and 0 bases from J, the junction contained 4 bases not matched to a gene. CDR3 size: 14 residues. The CDR3 loop is CASSPWDSSYEQYF. The CDR3 region has the DNA TGCGCCAGCAGCCCATGGGACAGCTCCTACGAGCAGTACTTC.

This chain joins TRBV27 and TRBJ2-5; the D is unclear. This CDR3 region has 15 residues. Germline loops: CDR1 MNHEY, CDR2 SMNVEV (reference sequence). The V and J ends lost 5 bases and 5 bases respectively, with 18 bases between them. CDR3 sequence: CASSQRPPPGETQYF. In DNA form, the CDR3 reads TGTGCCAGCAGTCAAAGACCCCCGCCCGGTGAGACCCAGTACTTC.

This chain links TRBV27 with TRBJ2-1; D not resolved. This CDR3 contains 13 residues. With 3 bases removed from V and 7 bases from J, the gap between germline ends came to 10 bases. Germline V gives CDR1 MNHEY, CDR2 SMNVEV (reference sequence). The CDR3: CASSFVTENEQFF. In DNA form, the CDR3 reads TGTGCCAGCAGTTTCGTGACGGAGAATGAGCAGTTCTTC.

The J gene is TRBJ1-2, the V gene TRBV7-9; D gene uncertain. Trimming left V 5 bases short and J 1 base short, with 5 bases between. Germline assignment: CDR1 SEHNR and CDR2 FQNEAQ (reference sequence). The CDR3 totals 12 residues. The CDR3 DNA is TGTGCCAGCAGCCGGGTTAACTATGGCTACACCTTC. Its translation is CASSRVNYGYTF.

The chain employs TRBV27 and TRBJ1-4; 10 bases fit TRBD1. This CDR3 region has 14 residues. Trimming cost V 6 bases and J 7 bases; bases outside gene matches: 5. CDR1 is MNHEY, CDR2 SMNVEV, per germline (reference sequence). In DNA form, the CDR3 reads TGTGCCAGCAGGTCGACAGGGGGCTTTGAAAAACTGTTTTTT. Encoded protein: CASRSTGGFEKLFF.

The genes are TRBV18 and TRBJ2-1; the D is unclear. Germline V gene lookup returns CDR1 KGHSH and CDR2 LQKENI. Trimming removed 5 bases at V and 10 bases at J, with 12 bases between. The CDR3 totals 12 residues. Here the CDR3 DNA reads TGTGCCAGCTCATCCCCCCCCAGGGAGCAGTTCTTC. Protein sequence: CASSSPPREQFF.

This clone was seen a single time. The CDR3 spells CASSVYPVANSPLHF. For the CDR3, the DNA is TGTGCCAGCAGCGTATATCCCGTGGCCAATTCACCCCTCCACTTT. The genes are TRBV6-1 and TRBJ1-6, with D unresolved. V lost 6 bases to trimming and J lost 7 bases, with 16 bases between them. CDR3 size: 15 residues. Germline-derived CDR1 and CDR2 are MNHNS and SASEGT.

This rearrangement joins TRBV28 to TRBJ2-3; 7 nucleotides align to TRBD1. J gave up 2 bases and V 5 bases, and 7 bases lay outside the gene matches. Germline-derived CDR1 and CDR2 are MDHEN and SYDVKM. The CDR3 has 15 amino acids. The CDR3 bases are TGTGCCAGCAGTCACCGACAGGGCTACACAGATACGCAGTATTTT. Translated: CASSHRQGYTDTQYF.

This chain links TRBV19 with TRBJ1-5, with no clear D. The CDR3 extends over 18 amino acids. CDR1 and CDR2 from the germline V gene are LNHDA and SQIVND (reference sequence). The V and J ends lost 3 bases and 1 base respectively, with 19 bases between them. The CDR3 is CASSIGGMRGISNQPQHF. In DNA, the CDR3 is TGTGCCAGTAGTATTGGTGGAATGCGGGGAATAAGCAATCAGCCCCAGCATTTT.

CDR3 sequence reads: CASSELYRRRVGEQFF. In DNA, the CDR3 is TGTGCCAGCAGTGAATTATACCGTCGCAGGGTCGGTGAGCAGTTCTTC. V usage is TRBV6-1 and J usage is TRBJ2-1; D might be TRBD1 (5 bases). Trimming took 2 bases from V and 9 from J, leaving 20 bases between them. This CDR3 is 16 amino acids long. CDR1 is MNHNS and CDR2 is SASEGT in the germline V gene.

The rearrangement uses TRBV5-1 and TRBJ2-1; a possible D gene is TRBD1 (6 bases). The CDR3 length is 14 residues. Germline V lookup: CDR1 SGHRS, CDR2 YFSETQ. V shed 4 bases and J shed 3 bases, with 11 bases lying between them. The CDR3: CASSRRTVYNEQFF. Here the CDR3 DNA reads TGCGCCAGCAGCCGGAGGACAGTCTACAATGAGCAGTTCTTC.

V and J are TRBV18 and TRBJ2-1, with TRBD2 matching 11 bases. The germline CDR1 and CDR2 sequences are KGHSH and LQKENI. The V and J ends lost 1 base and 4 bases, in that order; junction bases with no gene match: 6. The CDR3 consists of 17 residues. The CDR3 protein is CASSPLAGTSGYNEQFF. The CDR3 bases are TGTGCCAGCTCACCACTCGCCGGGACTAGCGGTTACAATGAGCAGTTCTTC.

J is TRBJ2-7 and V is TRBV7-2; TRBD2 matches 14 bases. From germline, CDR1 is SGHTA and CDR2 FQGNSA. V gave up 5 bases and J gave up 6 bases; unmatched junction bases: 6. The CDR3 is 15 residues long. The CDR3 protein is CASSLTSGRASEQYF. The CDR3 nucleotides are TGTGCCAGCAGCCTGACTAGCGGGAGGGCCTCCGAGCAGTACTTC.

This chain uses TRBV29-1 with TRBJ2-5, with a weak D call TRBD2 (5 bases). The germline CDR1 and CDR2 sequences are SQVTM and ANQGSEA. The CDR3 has 12 amino acids. For the CDR3, the DNA is TGCACTACCGCGAGTAGAGGGGAGACCCAGTACTTC. It codes for CTTASRGETQYF.

The V and J genes are TRBV6-1 and TRBJ1-4; D perhaps matches TRBD1 (5 bases). The CDR3 is made up of 14 amino acids. Trimming took 6 bases from V and 4 from J, leaving 12 bases between them. CDR1 MNHNS and CDR2 SASEGT come from the germline V gene. Written as DNA, the CDR3 is TGTGCCAGCAGCTCGGGACCGAGTAATGAAAAACTGTTTTTT. It specifies CASSSGPSNEKLFF.